Shown below are 11 T cell receptor beta chains from a single sample sequenced in a study of T-cell reconstitution after alpha-beta-depleted transplantation in children. TCRbeta library preparation incorporated unique molecular identifiers. TCRdb processed the PCR reads anew with MiXCR; each CDR3 protein has one entry. Of fewer than 550,000 distinct CDR3 sequences detected, over 10% appear once; the ten largest clones hold 11% to 15%. Sequences were derived from PBMCs, mostly from graft donor cells, sampled 180 days after TCRalphabeta/CD19-depleted stem cell transplant. Receptors were obtained from a female patient aged 2-10 years who had a stem cell transplant for aplastic anemia, so the T cells may come from the graft donor.

The CDR3 is CSARDGRGQEETQYF. As DNA, the CDR3 is TGCAGTGCTAGAGATGGAAGGGGGCAGGAGGAGACCCAGTACTTC. The rearrangement links TRBV20-1 to TRBJ2-5; 7 bases line up with TRBD1. After removal of 0 bases from V and 5 bases from J, the junction contained 9 bases not matched to a gene. The CDR3 is 15 residues long. Germline values: CDR1 DFQATT, CDR2 SNEGSKA (reference sequence).

This clonotype has more than one count but fewer than ten. This sequence joins TRBV7-9 and TRBJ1-1, with no clear D. V was shortened by 2 bases and J by 3 bases, with 13 bases between the two germline ends. The germline CDR1 and CDR2 sequences are SEHNR and FQNEAQ (reference sequence). This CDR3 region has 15 residues. The CDR3 sequence is CASSLRSAWDTEAFF. DNA of the CDR3: TGTGCCAGCAGCTTAAGAAGCGCCTGGGACACTGAAGCTTTCTTT.

This rearrangement joins TRBV20-1 to TRBJ2-7; D uncertain. Trimming pared 4 bases from V and 0 bases from J, leaving 10 bases between. The CDR3 consists of 13 residues. Germline V gene sequence: CDR1 DFQATT, CDR2 SNEGSKA (reference sequence). The CDR3 loop reads CSATPVDSYEQYF. CDR3 nucleotide sequence: TGCAGTGCTACGCCGGTCGACTCCTACGAGCAGTACTTC.

In this sample, this clonotype turned up a few times. The chain joins TRBV7-2 to TRBJ2-7; D gene ambiguous. Per germline, CDR1 SGHTA and CDR2 FQGNSA. The V end was cut by 2 bases, the J end by 1 base, with 9 bases between. The CDR3 extends over 14 amino acids. The CDR3 DNA follows: TGTGCCAGCAGCTTATTCGTGGGATCCTACGAGCAGTACGTC. Its protein is CASSLFVGSYEQYV.

The chain joins TRBV10-3 to TRBJ2-1, with D perhaps TRBD1 or TRBD2 (5 bases each). The CDR3 runs 11 residues. Trimming shortened V by 6 bases and J by 8 bases, and 8 bases separated the two germline ends. Germline values: CDR1 ENHRY, CDR2 SYGVKD. CDR3 nucleotide sequence: TGTGCCATCAGGGGGACCTATGAGCAGTTCTTC. This gives the protein CAIRGTYEQFF.

This clonotype was observed a handful of times. The rearrangement joins TRBV6-5 to TRBJ2-1; D unresolved. The CDR3 totals 14 residues. Germline V lookup: CDR1 MNHEY, CDR2 SVGAGI. The V end lost 0 bases, the J end lost 8 bases, and 11 bases lay between the germline ends. The chain's CDR3 is CASSYSSGLYEQFF. CDR3 DNA sequence: TGTGCCAGCAGTTACTCCTCAGGATTGTATGAGCAGTTCTTC.

V and J are TRBV5-1 and TRBJ2-7; 7 bases match TRBD1. This CDR3 is built from 15 residues. Trimming at V came to 4 bases and at J to 7 bases, leaving 14 bases not matched to a gene. Germline CDR1 and CDR2: SGHRS and YFSETQ. The CDR3 coding sequence is TGCGCCAGCAGCCCAGGAGCCGGGACAGCCCCTGAGCAGTACTTC. Translation gives CASSPGAGTAPEQYF.

The rearrangement links TRBV29-1 to TRBJ1-2; 8 nucleotides match TRBD1. CDR3 length: 13 amino acids. The germline V gene encodes CDR1 SQVTM and CDR2 ANQGSEA. V shed 4 bases and J 4 bases; nucleotides not matched to a gene: 5. The CDR3 is CSVGGQGRYGYTF. The CDR3 bases are TGCAGCGTTGGAGGACAGGGTCGCTATGGCTACACCTTC.

This clonotype was detected only a few times. V gene TRBV20-1 combines with J gene TRBJ2-2; 7 bases agree with TRBD1. The junction had 19 bases not matched to a gene; V was cut back by 0 bases and J by 3 bases. Germline loops: CDR1 DFQATT, CDR2 SNEGSKA (reference sequence). This CDR3 comprises 20 residues. CDR3 DNA sequence: TGCAGTGCTAGAGATCTTACAGGGGCCCTTTCCCCCTACTACACCGGGGAGCTGTTTTTT. Its translation: CSARDLTGALSPYYTGELFF.

This clonotype was seen many times. The chain employs TRBV13 and TRBJ2-5; TRBD1 agrees at 9 bases. Losses at the gene ends were 7 bases for V and 0 bases for J; bases not matched to a gene: 3. The CDR3 loop spans 14 amino acids. Germline CDR1 reads PRHDT; CDR2 reads FYEKMQ (reference sequence). Here the CDR3 reads CASTTGGNQETQYF. In nucleotides, the CDR3 is TGTGCCAGCACGACAGGGGGGAACCAAGAGACCCAGTACTTC.

This clonotype has more than one count but fewer than ten. The rearrangement uses TRBV25-1 and TRBJ2-1, with 7 bases identical to TRBD1. The CDR3 sequence is 13 residues long. Trimming took 5 bases from V and 6 from J; bases not matched to a gene: 4. Germline CDR1 reads MGHDK; CDR2 reads SYGVNS. CDR3 nucleotide sequence: TGTGCCAGCAGTTCGACAGGGAGCAATGAGCAGTTCTTC. Amino acid sequence: CASSSTGSNEQFF.